This entry features one TCR beta chain sequence. Its cognate antigen is unknown. CDR1 MDHEN and CDR2 SYDVKM come from the germline V gene. V lost 7 bases and J 0 bases, leaving 12 bases between the germline ends. This CDR3 region has 14 residues. The sample is drawn from a study of T cell responses to AZD1222 COVID-19 vaccine. General study results and limits: The study found Spike-specific TCR breadth and depth rose after two AZD1222 doses. Nearly half of spike-specific TCRs reportedly go after variant regions that carry no mutations.

Measured with immunoSEQ multiplex PCR; TCRdb has only the in-frame clones, and not every one. The sample contains about 220,000 clones, more than 85% of which appear only once. The clonotype comes from an adult in good health. The sequenced sample was peripheral blood, obtained on day 0 of MenACWY control vaccination. This sequence joins TRBV28 and TRBJ1-2, with a weak D call TRBD1 (6 bases). The CDR3 sequence: CASTLGGTNYGYTF. The CDR3 coding sequence is TGTGCCAGCACTCTAGGGGGTACTAACTATGGCTACACCTTC.